The present T cell receptor (beta chain) was sequenced within a study of high-grade serous ovarian cancer treatment subgroups (TCRdb year 2021). About the study as a whole: On average, sequencing produced fewer than 15,000 reads and 7,000 or so unique TCR beta rearrangements for each sample. Under a laparoscopic triage algorithm, patients with high-grade serous ovarian cancer were grouped by complete gross resection or by neoadjuvant chemotherapy response, and the study profiled the TCR beta repertoires of these patients. A cohort of around 30 patients was included: about 10 with no residual disease after primary surgery (R0), about 10 who were excellent NACT responders, and about 10 who were poor NACT responders. Each patient contributed one primary tumor and two metastatic tumor samples, giving approximately 91 samples in total.

There are a few counts of this clone. The antigen it recognizes is unknown. Nothing much larger sits one base from this clone, and base qualities are not available. The paper's findings and limits, for the study overall: TCR repertoire analyses focused on CDR3; CDR1 and CDR2 were not analyzed. TCR clonal relatedness showed a positive correlation with neoantigen level and a trend toward positive correlation with copy number variation and mutation load from whole-genome sequencing. Repertoire similarity between tumors from the same patient ranged from 0.11 to 0.79, while tumors from different patients showed almost no similarity. Spatial information was not captured by bulk tumor TCR sequencing, so insight into HGSC tumor complexity and diversity was limited.

The approximately 90 tumor samples underwent high-throughput TCR profiling with ImmunoSEQ. The original pipeline was this. Richness (unique productive sequences), clonality, evenness and relatedness were included as repertoire diversity metrics, and similarity between samples was assessed with the Bhattacharyya coefficient. Conclusions stayed consistent in a sensitivity analysis that left out TCRs with fewer than two reads. TCRdb obtained this table from immuneACCESS and retained in-frame rearrangements with V and J assigned. These tables miss some clones; where compared with another copy, unresolved V genes account for less than half of the shortfall, and the remainder is unexplained. V, J and clone size derive from that table, while D and trimming were established from the DNA sequence. For this sample the table gives approximately 40,000 clones, of which 79% were detected only once. The top ten constitute around 3.3% of the sample.

Tumor samples were collected prior to definitive surgery or chemotherapy. Genomic DNA was extracted by the MD Anderson Biospecimen Extraction Resource, and TCR sequencing was done by the MD Anderson Cancer Genomics Laboratory. As encoded in the germline V gene, CDR1 is MNHNS while CDR2 is SASEGT. Taken from cysteine to phenylalanine, the CDR3 has 12 residues. CDR3 DNA only is kept here, 36 bases in frame from base 1. Trimming leaves V shorter by 4 bases and J shorter by 7 bases, with the junction holding 2 bases beyond the gene matches. The receptor chain draws on TRBV6-1 and TRBJ1-1, with TRBD1 matching 8 junction bases. The clonotype comes from a human donor with high-grade serous ovarian cancer. Input material: tumor tissue. At the DNA level, the sequence is TGTGCCAGCAGTGTTGGACAGGGTGAAGCTTTCTTT. This sequence encodes CASSVGQGEAFF.